The clone carrying this TCR beta chain was counted at least ten times. The target antigen is unknown. Sequencing libraries made from TCR beta cDNA carried unique molecular identifiers. Each batch of about 0.95 to 10 million T cells produced roughly 450,000 cDNA molecules. MiXCR, applied by TCRdb to the PCR reads, yields one record per CDR3 protein. The sample holds 550,000 to 700,000 distinct CDR3 sequences, roughly 40% seen once. CDR1 and CDR2 (germline): MNHEY, SVGEGT. The CDR3 runs to 10 residues. With 8 bases removed from V and 10 bases from J, the gap between germline ends came to 9 bases. The source of the sample is a study of post-analysis software for immune sequencing data. Overall study: There were relapsing-remitting, secondary progressive and progressive-relapsing multiple sclerosis among the disease courses included. Study findings and constraints: Multiple sclerosis patients had significantly lower normalized Chao1 diversity than controls. With TRBV5-6, TRBV5-1 and TRBV20-1 included, 4 to 6 TRBV segments were more frequent in patients than in controls. Those samples that were prepared in the same batch co-clustered strongly by F measure.

The sequenced sample was blood. This clonotype originated in a girl aged 5 to 17 with multiple sclerosis. The V gene is TRBV6-2 or TRBV6-3, the J gene TRBJ2-1; D gene ambiguous. The DNA for the CDR3 is TGTGCCAGCCAAGGGTCCGAGCAGTTCTTC. Its translation is CASQGSEQFF.